This T cell receptor beta chain came from a study of blood T cells in healthy people across ages. Study outcomes and limitations: Versus aged donors, long-lived donors had higher diversity and more naive CD4+ cells.

Using a J-beta primer mix together with a sample-barcoded 5' primer, a second PCR was run for about 7 to 12 cycles. TCRdb reanalysed the 5' RACE reads using MiXCR and keeps one entry per CDR3 protein. The sample includes under 1,000,000 distinct CDR3 sequences, about 45% of them seen just once. This clonotype was detected only a few times. Its target is unknown. The CDR3 totals 16 residues. V shed 3 bases and J 6 bases; nucleotides not matched to a gene: 7. The germline gives CDR1 LNHNV, CDR2 YYDKDF (reference sequence). The V and J genes are TRBV15 and TRBJ2-2, with 10 bases lining up with TRBD1. The sample comprised blood. This clonotype was obtained from a man older than 75 in good health. The CDR3 spells CATSRMGQGISGELFF. DNA of the CDR3: TGTGCCACCAGCAGGATGGGACAGGGGATCTCCGGGGAGCTGTTTTTT.